Following are 31 T cell receptor beta chains from one sample sequenced in a study of blood T cell repertoires in COVID-19 (dated by TCRdb to about 2020). Library construction relied on the immunoSEQ multiplex PCR assay. TCRdb retrieved this table from immuneACCESS and kept in-frame rearrangements only. Not all clones are present; in checked studies, unresolved V genes account for under half, and no reason is known for the remainder. For this sample there are some 64,000 clones; about 78% appear just once. The ten largest account for 20% to 25% of the sample. The specimen sequenced was peripheral blood. The source is an elderly man with active or convalescent COVID-19.

The gene calls are TRBV20-1 and TRBJ2-7; D might be TRBD1 (6 bases). Trimming pared 3 bases from V and 0 bases from J, leaving 24 bases between. The CDR3 totals 18 residues. Germline lookup yields CDR1 DFQATT and CDR2 SNEGSKA (reference sequence). The CDR3 spells CSASSNPGTRASSYEQYF. In DNA, the CDR3 is TGCAGTGCTAGTTCCAATCCCGGGACAAGGGCGAGCTCCTACGAGCAGTACTTC.

The chain carries TRBV7-9 and TRBJ1-4; possibly TRBD1 for D (5 bases). Germline V gives CDR1 SEHNR, CDR2 FQNEAQ (reference sequence). The CDR3 has 12 residues. Trimming pared 1 base from V and 13 bases from J, leaving 10 bases between. The CDR3: CASSLVDSLLFF. CDR3 nucleotide sequence: TGTGCCAGCAGCTTAGTCGACAGCCTACTGTTTTTT. The full variable domain, with the rest looked up from reference TRBV7-9 and TRBJ1-4, is DTGVSQNPRHKITKRGQNVTFRCDPISEHNRLYWYRQTLGQGPEFLTYFQNEAQLEKSRLLSDRFSAERPKGSFSTLEIQRTEQGDSAMYLCASSLVDSLLFFGSGTQLSVL.

The chain has TRBV12-3 or TRBV12-4 and TRBJ1-3; D not certain. The CDR3 has 12 residues. V dropped 3 bases and J dropped 4 bases, with 4 bases sitting between them. The CDR3 reads CASSLSGNTIYF. The CDR3 nucleotides read TGTGCCAGCAGTTTGTCGGGAAACACCATATATTTT.

This sequence joins TRBV5-4 and TRBJ1-4; a weak D match, TRBD1 (5 bases). V lost 6 bases, J lost 5 bases, and 17 bases lay in between. CDR1 SGHNT and CDR2 YYREEE come from the germline V gene (reference sequence). The CDR3 totals 15 residues. The CDR3 loop reads CASTLRGGRNEKLFF. In DNA, the CDR3 is TGTGCCAGCACCCTCCGGGGGGGGAGAAATGAAAAACTGTTTTTT. The entire variable domain, with the rest obtained from reference TRBV5-4 and TRBJ1-4, is as follows: ETGVTQSPTHLIKTRGQQVTLRCSSQSGHNTVSWYQQALGQGPQFIFQYYREEENGRGNFPPRFSGLQFPNYSSELNVNALELDDSALYLCASTLRGGRNEKLFFGSGTQLSVL.

This sequence joins TRBV5-1 and TRBJ1-5; 9 bases are a match to TRBD1. Germline CDR1 is SGHRS and CDR2 is YFSETQ. V shed 0 bases and J 3 bases; nucleotides not matched to a gene: 4. The CDR3 loop spans 16 amino acids. The CDR3 DNA follows: TGCGCCAGCAGCTTGGGGGACAGGGCCTTCAATCAGCCCCAGCATTTT. The encoded protein is CASSLGDRAFNQPQHF.

This chain uses TRBV7-9 with TRBJ2-2, with D uncertain. The V and J ends lost 10 bases and 2 bases respectively, with 17 bases between them. This CDR3 spans 15 amino acids. Per germline, CDR1 SEHNR and CDR2 FQNEAQ (reference sequence). This CDR3 reads CANPRSAVNTGELFF. For the CDR3, the DNA is TGTGCCAACCCAAGGTCGGCGGTAAACACCGGGGAGCTGTTTTTT.

The V and J genes are TRBV4-1 and TRBJ2-3; 7 bases agree with TRBD1. Germline CDR1 is MGHRA and CDR2 is YSYEKL. This CDR3 has 15 amino acids. Unmatched junction bases numbered 5, after V lost 1 base and J lost 4 bases. CDR3 sequence (DNA): TGCGCCAGCAGCCAAGTAGGGACAGCGCCAGATACGCAGTATTTT. Translated: CASSQVGTAPDTQYF.

This CDR3 is CASSYCVWYF. DNA of the CDR3: TGTGCCAGCAGCTATTGTGTGTGGTACTTC. The V call is TRBV21-1, the J call TRBJ2-4; TRBD2 is the table's D call, not checked against the DNA. TRBV21-1 constitutes a pseudogene. This CDR3 is 10 amino acids long.

This chain links TRBV19 with TRBJ2-7, with D possibly being TRBD1 (5 bases). Germline V CDR1 and CDR2: LNHDA, SQIVND (reference sequence). The CDR3 extends over 13 amino acids. V dropped 5 bases and J dropped 3 bases, with 11 bases sitting between them. The CDR3 spells CASSWGNYYEQYF. CDR3 nucleotide sequence: TGTGCCAGTAGTTGGGGCAACTACTACGAGCAGTACTTC.

This chain connects TRBV9 to TRBJ1-3; D uncertain. Germline assignment: CDR1 SGDLS and CDR2 YYNGEE. This CDR3 has 17 amino acids. Trimming cost V 7 bases and J 0 bases, with 20 bases left between them. Here the CDR3 DNA reads TGTGCCAGCTCCCAAGGATTCGGGTACTACTCTGGAAACACCATATATTTT. Translated: CASSQGFGYYSGNTIYF.

Worth noting for this clone: This same CDR3 is encoded by further DNA sequences in the sample. The CDR3 sequence: CSVEPSGGYNEQFF. As DNA, the CDR3 is TGCAGCGTTGAACCCAGCGGGGGCTACAATGAGCAGTTCTTC. The chain has TRBV29-1 and TRBJ2-1; TRBD2 agrees at 8 bases. This CDR3 is 14 amino acids long. CDR1 and CDR2 from the germline V gene are SQVTM and ANQGSEA. With V trimmed by 2 bases and J by 3 bases, 3 bases remained unmatched.

This clone has a single count. The chain recombines TRBV7-2 with TRBJ2-7; weak D call: TRBD2 (6 bases). V lost 0 bases and J 3 bases, leaving 6 bases between the germline ends. The CDR3 covers 13 residues. Per germline, CDR1 SGHTA and CDR2 FQGNSA. In DNA, the CDR3 is TGTGCCAGCAGCTTAGCGGGGGGCTACGAGCAGTACTTC. Its translation: CASSLAGGYEQYF.

The V call is TRBV27, the J call TRBJ2-2; the D gene is possibly TRBD2 (6 bases). Trimming removed 3 bases at V and 4 bases at J, with 15 bases between. The germline gives CDR1 MNHEY, CDR2 SMNVEV (reference sequence). The CDR3 is 16 residues long. CDR3 sequence reads: CASSFQLALSTGELFF. CDR3 bases: TGTGCCAGCAGTTTCCAGCTAGCGCTATCCACCGGGGAGCTGTTTTTT.

The rearrangement links TRBV7-9 to TRBJ2-3; 7 nucleotides line up with TRBD2. Trimming removed 5 bases from V and 2 bases from J; junction bases left unmatched: 7. The CDR3 contains 15 residues. The germline CDR1 and CDR2 sequences are SEHNR and FQNEAQ (reference sequence). Here the CDR3 reads CASSRSGRLTDTQYF. The CDR3 coding sequence is TGTGCCAGCAGCCGTAGCGGGCGGCTCACAGATACGCAGTATTTT.

The chain couples TRBV24-1 to TRBJ2-5; D possibly corresponds to TRBD1 (6 bases). Trimming left V 6 bases short and J 3 bases short, with 16 bases between. Per the germline V gene, CDR1 is KGHDR and CDR2 is SFDVKD. The CDR3 sequence is 15 residues long. The CDR3 DNA reads TGTGCCACCAGTAATGGGGGCCTGGGGGAAGAGACCCAGTACTTC. Translated, it gives CATSNGGLGEETQYF.

This clone was seen a handful of times. The gene calls are TRBV5-5 and TRBJ2-7; TRBD1 agrees at 7 bases. The ends lost 0 bases at V and 2 bases at J; junction bases unmatched: 5. The CDR3 has 15 residues. Germline V CDR1 and CDR2: SGHKS, YYEKEE (reference sequence). CDR3 loop: CASSLAGTATYEQYF. The CDR3 DNA sequence: TGTGCCAGCAGCTTGGCGGGGACAGCCACCTACGAGCAGTACTTC.

J is TRBJ2-3 and V is TRBV7-9; D possibly corresponds to TRBD1 (6 bases). Germline assignment: CDR1 SEHNR and CDR2 FQNEAQ (reference sequence). V was trimmed by 1 base and J by 3 bases, leaving 11 bases between them. The CDR3 covers 15 residues. The CDR3 reads CASSLVGGGTDTQYF. DNA of the CDR3: TGTGCCAGCAGCTTAGTAGGGGGTGGTACAGATACGCAGTATTTT.

The chain has TRBV7-2 and TRBJ1-1; 12 bases match TRBD1. The CDR3 is 15 residues long. Germline CDR1 SGHTA, CDR2 FQGNSA. With 5 bases clipped from V and 10 bases from J, the junction kept 11 bases outside the gene matches. CDR3 protein: CASSPGDRGRVGAFF. The CDR3 DNA follows: TGTGCCAGCAGCCCGGGGGACAGGGGGCGGGTCGGAGCTTTCTTT.

CDR3 protein: CASSTGQGISGYTF. For the CDR3, the DNA is TGTGCCAGCTCAACTGGACAGGGAATTAGTGGCTACACCTTC. This chain links TRBV18 with TRBJ1-2; 8 positions match TRBD1. The CDR3 runs 14 residues. The ends lost 5 bases at V and 7 bases at J; junction bases unmatched: 9. CDR1 and CDR2 (germline): KGHSH, LQKENI.

V and J are TRBV7-6 and TRBJ1-2; TRBD1 aligns across 8 bases. The CDR3 length is 16 residues. V shed 1 base, J shed 6 bases, and the junction held 10 bases outside the gene matches. In germline, CDR1 is SGHVS, CDR2 FNYEAQ. CDR3 in amino acids: CASSLGQGASLDGYTF. CDR3 coding DNA: TGTGCCAGCAGCTTAGGCCAGGGGGCTTCGTTGGATGGCTACACCTTC.

The rearrangement uses TRBV5-6 and TRBJ1-5; tentatively, D is TRBD1 (5 bases). Per germline, CDR1 SGHDT and CDR2 YYEEEE. This CDR3 region has 15 residues. V was clipped by 4 bases and J by 4 bases, with 15 bases between them. CDR3 sequence (DNA): TGTGCCAGCAGCCCCCGGTTGGGGCGGAATCAGCCCCAGCATTTT. Translated, it gives CASSPRLGRNQPQHF.

The CDR3 coding sequence is TGTGCCAGTAGAGGGGGCTTGGGCGGGGAGCTGTTTTTT. It specifies CASRGGLGGELFF. The chain couples TRBV19 to TRBJ2-2; 7 bases fit TRBD1. CDR1 is LNHDA and CDR2 is SQIVND in the germline V gene (reference sequence). The CDR3 consists of 13 residues. With 6 bases clipped from V and 7 bases from J, the junction kept 5 bases outside the gene matches.

The rearrangement links TRBV29-1 to TRBJ1-5; D possibly corresponds to TRBD1 (5 bases). V was trimmed by 7 bases and J by 3 bases, leaving 13 bases between them. Germline lookup yields CDR1 SQVTM and CDR2 ANQGSEA. The CDR3 loop spans 13 amino acids. CDR3 loop: CSATGGYNQPQHF. The DNA of the CDR3 is TGCAGCGCCACCGGGGGTTACAATCAGCCCCAGCATTTT.

V is TRBV18 and J is TRBJ2-2; possible D gene TRBD1, 6 bases. From germline, CDR1 is KGHSH and CDR2 LQKENI. V was cut by 2 bases and J by 3 bases, with 19 bases left in between. CDR3 length: 18 amino acids. In DNA, the CDR3 is TGTGCCAGCTCACCAAGGTTGACCGAGACAGGAGACACCGGGGAGCTGTTTTTT. Residues: CASSPRLTETGDTGELFF.

This clone has just a few counts. The chain employs TRBV7-6 and TRBJ2-1, with D perhaps matching TRBD1 (5 bases). The CDR3 extends over 18 amino acids. Germline V gene sequence: CDR1 SGHVS, CDR2 FNYEAQ. The V gene lost 1 base and the J gene lost 0 bases, with 16 bases spanning the gap. In nucleotides, the CDR3 is TGTGCCAGCAGCTTAGAAGTAGGGGCGGTCAGCTCCTACAATGAGCAGTTCTTC. Translation gives CASSLEVGAVSSYNEQFF.

The chain employs TRBV6-5 and TRBJ2-2; D might be TRBD2 (5 bases). Deletions cut 1 base from V and 5 bases from J, with 14 bases between. Germline lookup yields CDR1 MNHEY and CDR2 SVGAGI. This CDR3 region has 16 residues. The CDR3 reads CASSYFGGGVTGELFF. CDR3 coding DNA: TGTGCCAGCAGTTACTTCGGAGGAGGAGTGACCGGGGAGCTGTTTTTT.

V gene TRBV3-1 (or the pseudogene TRBV3-2) combines with J gene TRBJ1-1, with D possibly being TRBD1 (6 bases). The length of the CDR3 is 13 residues. CDR1 LGHDT and CDR2 YNNKEL come from the germline V gene (reference sequence). V was pared by 7 bases and J by 1 base, with 10 bases between. The CDR3 loop is CASTRTENTEAFF. In nucleotides, the CDR3 is TGTGCCAGCACCAGGACAGAGAACACTGAAGCTTTCTTT.

This chain connects TRBV10-3 to TRBJ1-6; a possible D gene is TRBD1 (6 bases). Trimming cost V 7 bases and J 6 bases, with 16 bases left between them. Germline-derived CDR1 and CDR2 are ENHRY and SYGVKD. CDR3 size: 15 residues. The DNA for the CDR3 is TGTGCCATCAATCCCGGGGGGGGCGGTAATTCACCCCTCCACTTT. Translating gives CAINPGGGGNSPLHF.

The rearrangement joins TRBV7-8 to TRBJ2-3; TRBD2 aligns across 7 bases. The junction had 9 bases not matched to a gene; V was cut back by 2 bases and J by 4 bases. Germline CDR1 and CDR2: SGHVS and FQNEAQ. The CDR3 totals 16 residues. The chain's CDR3 is CASSLRAGPRADTQYF. The CDR3 nucleotides are TGTGCCAGCAGCTTACGAGCGGGACCAAGGGCAGATACGCAGTATTTT.

This chain links TRBV19 with TRBJ2-5, with 7 bases lining up with TRBD1. Germline trimming cut 2 bases from V and 5 bases from J; bases unmatched to any gene: 5. The CDR3 sequence is 14 residues long. Germline CDR1 reads LNHDA; CDR2 reads SQIVND (reference sequence). The CDR3: CASSIRGGTETQYF. In DNA form, the CDR3 reads TGTGCCAGTAGTATACGAGGGGGCACGGAGACCCAGTACTTC.

A few counts support this clone. This rearrangement joins TRBV28 to TRBJ1-2; TRBD1 is a possible D gene (5 bases). The CDR3 spans 15 residues. Per germline, CDR1 MDHEN and CDR2 SYDVKM. With 4 bases removed from V and 4 bases from J, the gap between germline ends came to 16 bases. Written as DNA, the CDR3 is TGTGCCAGCAGTTCCCCGCCCGACAGCTTCTATGGCTACACCTTC. The encoded protein is CASSSPPDSFYGYTF.